The next 10 T cell receptor beta chains were all read from a single sample in a study of monozygotic twins with inflammatory bowel disease. TCRdb reprocessed the 5' RACE reads, with one entry per CDR3 protein and no DNA. This sample contains around 220,000 distinct CDR3 sequences. The material sequenced was blood. These receptors were collected from a human donor with ulcerative colitis or Crohn's disease, or a healthy co-twin of an affected twin (not recorded which).

The V and J genes are TRBV7-8 and TRBJ1-5; no DNA is available, so the TRBD1 call from TCRdb remains unchecked. The CDR3 is 17 residues long. In germline, CDR1 is SGHVS, CDR2 FQNEAQ. The CDR3 protein is CASSLAGQGPSNQPQHF.

V usage is TRBV2 and J usage is TRBJ1-1. The CDR3 contains 12 residues. CDR1 is SNHLY, CDR2 FYNNEI, per germline. This CDR3 reads CASSDGPRLAFF.

The J gene is TRBJ1-4, the V gene TRBV7-6; TCRdb indicates TRBD1, and absent DNA this call remains unverified. This CDR3 spans 13 amino acids. Germline CDR1 SGHVS, CDR2 FNYEAQ. The CDR3 loop reads CASSLKQGGKLFF.

The J gene is TRBJ2-3, the V gene TRBV7-2. Per the germline V gene, CDR1 is SGHTA and CDR2 is FQGNSA. The CDR3 spans 16 residues. The CDR3 here is CASSFGLAARTDTQYF.

The chain uses TRBV7-2 and TRBJ2-3; the TRBD2 assignment by TCRdb is unverifiable without DNA. The CDR3 spans 14 residues. Per the germline V gene, CDR1 is SGHTA and CDR2 is FQGNSA. CDR3 amino acids: CASCESPSTDTQYF.

This CDR3 is CASSSSRDRVTYTGELFF. V usage is TRBV19 and J usage is TRBJ2-2; TCRdb returns TRBD1, unconfirmable since there is no DNA. CDR1 is LNHDA, CDR2 SQIVND, per germline (reference sequence). The CDR3 has 18 amino acids.

The CDR3 sequence is CAISESAGGKTEAFF. This chain joins TRBV10-3 and TRBJ1-1. This CDR3 contains 15 residues. Germline V gene lookup returns CDR1 ENHRY and CDR2 SYGVKD.

The chain's CDR3 is CASRLGAGNEQFF. The chain carries TRBV6-5 and TRBJ2-1; with no DNA, the TCRdb D assignment of TRBD2 cannot be verified. Germline lookup yields CDR1 MNHEY and CDR2 SVGAGI. CDR3 length equals 13 residues.

The gene calls are TRBV20-1 and TRBJ2-5; TCRdb's D call, TRBD2, is unchecked because there is no DNA. Germline V gene sequence: CDR1 DFQATT, CDR2 SNEGSKA (reference sequence). The CDR3 has 15 amino acids. This chain's CDR3 is CSAPRTGQAQETQYF.

CDR3 protein: CASSYSRSTDTQYF. This rearrangement joins TRBV6-6 to TRBJ2-3. Germline loops: CDR1 MNHNY, CDR2 SVGAGI (reference sequence). The CDR3 extends over 14 amino acids.